This T cell receptor (beta chain) was documented in a study of blood T cell repertoires in COVID-19. The CDR3 is made up of 16 amino acids. Germline V gene data show CDR1 as SGDLS and CDR2 as YYNGEE. Germline trimming cut 4 bases from V and 7 bases from J; bases unmatched to any gene: 9. The method was immunoSEQ multiplex PCR; TCRdb's version includes in-frame clones alone and lacks a portion of them. The table includes 150,000 to 200,000 clones, roughly nine tenths detected once. The source of this sequence is a woman aged 55-70 years with COVID-19, enrolled during active disease. Sequencing was done on a sample of peripheral blood. The chain is built from TRBV9 and TRBJ2-1; 12 nucleotides align to TRBD1. CDR3 sequence reads: CASSPAGTGGWNEQFF. DNA of the CDR3: TGTGCCAGCAGCCCTGCCGGGACAGGGGGCTGGAATGAGCAGTTCTTC.